The entry that follows covers one TCR beta chain sequence. The data were taken from a study of blood T cell repertoires in COVID-19. Overall study context: The United States, Italy and Spain provided the acute and convalescent COVID-19 samples.

Recovered status in Cohort 3 required two negative PCRs, clearance, or symptom resolution. The CDR3 is made up of 15 amino acids. V lost 6 bases and J lost 0; bases outside the gene matches: 8. Germline CDR1 and CDR2: MNHEY and SVGAGI. Per the original methods: For nucleated cells, counts were estimated from reference gene primer amplification. TCRdb's table, derived via immunoSEQ multiplex PCR, lists solely in-frame clones and lacks some. D and trimming were read from the DNA, whereas the V and J calls and clone size are those reported in that table. The top ten hold approximately 1.5% of the sample, which has around 280,000 clones, approximately 88% seen once.

The chain uses TRBV6-5 and TRBJ2-7, with 7 nucleotides matching TRBD1. This TCR came from a woman aged 40-49 years who had recovered from COVID-19. Material: PBMCs or T cells enriched from blood (not recorded which). CDR3 coding DNA: TGTGCCAGCAGACGACAGGGCAGTAGCTCCTACGAGCAGTACTTC. It specifies CASRRQGSSSYEQYF.